This T cell receptor beta chain was captured in a study of blood T cell repertoires in COVID-19. Looking at the study overall: There were acute and convalescent COVID-19 samples, and they came from the United States, Italy and Spain.

The CDR3 runs to 16 residues. With 3 bases clipped from V and 2 bases from J, the junction kept 9 bases outside the gene matches. Germline V gene data show CDR1 as SGHNT and CDR2 as YYREEE (reference sequence). The method was immunoSEQ multiplex PCR; TCRdb's version includes in-frame clones alone and lacks a portion of them. This table has about 74,000 clones, 80% to 90% appearing once. This chain joins TRBV5-4 and TRBJ2-7; 9 nucleotides match TRBD1. The specimen sequenced was peripheral blood. This receptor was identified in a man between 65 and 85 years old with acute or convalescent COVID-19. The CDR3 bases are TGTGCCAGCAGCTCCGGACAGGGGCGCCTTCCCTACGAGCAGTACTTC. Its protein is CASSSGQGRLPYEQYF.